A single sample gave rise to the 19 T cell receptor beta chains below, sequenced in a study of breast tumors, draining lymph nodes, adjacent tissues. TCRdb ran MiXCR on the multiplex PCR reads and lists one entry per CDR3 protein. In the table there are tens of thousands of distinct CDR3 sequences, around 68% of which are singletons. Sequences were obtained from tumor-adjacent breast tissue. The receptors come from a female donor with breast cancer. Some clones in this sample may be carry-over from other donors' samples.

The CDR3 coding sequence is TGTGCCAGCAGCAGATCGGAGAGCTCCTACAATGAGCAGTTCTTC. It codes for CASSRSESSYNEQFF. The V gene is TRBV6-1, the J gene TRBJ2-1; D is uncertain. The CDR3 consists of 15 residues. The V end was cut by 6 bases, the J end by 0 bases, with 12 bases between. The germline gives CDR1 MNHNS, CDR2 SASEGT.

The rearrangement uses TRBV19 and TRBJ1-5; D gene ambiguous. CDR3 length equals 12 residues. Trimming took 3 bases from V and 7 from J, leaving 7 bases between them. Germline V gene lookup returns CDR1 LNHDA and CDR2 SQIVND (reference sequence). CDR3 amino acids: CASSMSRQPQHF. DNA for the CDR3: TGTGCCAGTAGTATGTCGAGACAGCCCCAGCATTTT.

This chain uses TRBV28 with TRBJ1-2, with TRBD1 matching 9 bases. The CDR3 sequence is 16 residues long. Looked up from germline, CDR1 is MDHEN and CDR2 is SYDVKM. V lost 4 bases, J lost 4 bases, and 10 bases stayed unmatched. The CDR3 here is CASSSLGQGIPYGYTF. The CDR3 coding sequence is TGTGCCAGCAGTTCCTTGGGACAGGGTATCCCCTATGGCTACACCTTC.

The chain couples TRBV5-4 to TRBJ2-5; tentatively, D is TRBD1 or TRBD2 (5 bases each). From germline, CDR1 is SGHNT and CDR2 YYREEE (reference sequence). The ends were cut back, 1 base at V and 5 bases at J, with 24 bases in the middle. This CDR3 is built from 18 residues. The CDR3 reads CASSLSGAKLWQRETQYF. Written as DNA, the CDR3 is TGTGCCAGCAGCTTGTCTGGGGCGAAGCTCTGGCAGCGGGAGACCCAGTACTTC.

The V and J genes are TRBV6-1 and TRBJ1-2; 11 nucleotides line up with TRBD1. The CDR3 contains 16 residues. Germline V gives CDR1 MNHNS, CDR2 SASEGT. V lost 10 bases to trimming and J lost 4 bases; unmatched junction nucleotides: 14. DNA of the CDR3: TGTGCCACCGACGGGACAGGGGGTCTTCCCCCCTATGGCTACACCTTC. Its protein product is CATDGTGGLPPYGYTF.

The rearrangement uses TRBV24-1 and TRBJ2-7, with 9 bases matching TRBD1. This CDR3 spans 15 amino acids. The V and J ends lost 3 bases and 1 base, in that order; junction bases with no gene match: 3. Germline V gene lookup returns CDR1 KGHDR and CDR2 SFDVKD. CDR3 residues: CATSDPGQGSYEQYF. The CDR3 DNA reads TGTGCCACCAGTGATCCGGGACAGGGTTCCTACGAGCAGTACTTC.

This chain joins TRBV11-3 and TRBJ2-5; D remains ambiguous. Germline V gives CDR1 SGHNT, CDR2 YENEEA. V lost 0 bases and J 4 bases, leaving 9 bases between the germline ends. CDR3 length equals 14 residues. CDR3 coding DNA: TGTGCCAGCAGCTTAGAAGGTCTACCAGAGACCCAGTACTTC. Residues: CASSLEGLPETQYF.

The V gene is TRBV12-3 or TRBV12-4, the J gene TRBJ2-7, with 9 bases fitting TRBD1. The J segment lost 1 base and the V segment lost 4 bases, leaving 11 bases of the junction unmatched. There are 17 residues in the CDR3. CDR3 in amino acids: CASSSGTGLMRSYEQYF. The CDR3 DNA follows: TGTGCCAGCAGTTCCGGGACAGGGCTGATGAGGTCCTACGAGCAGTACTTC.

This clonotype appeared once. This chain uses TRBV6-7 with TRBJ2-3; 8 bases align to TRBD2. TRBV6-7 is annotated as an ORF whose role is uncertain. After removal of 5 bases from V and 2 bases from J, the junction contained 18 bases not matched to a gene. The CDR3 is 19 amino acids. The CDR3 nucleotides are TGTGCCAGCAGTCCCCCCCGAATCGGGCGGGAGGTCCACACAGATACGCAGTATTTT. It translates to CASSPPRIGREVHTDTQYF.

Sample share makes this clonotype medium-sized. The chain couples TRBV9 to TRBJ1-3; tentatively, D is TRBD1 (6 bases). Trimming took off 1 base at V and 7 bases at J, with 24 bases between the two ends. Germline V gene lookup returns CDR1 SGDLS and CDR2 YYNGEE. CDR3 length: 18 amino acids. CDR3 in DNA: TGTGCCAGCAGCGTAATGGGGGACCGGGCAGGGACAAGGAACACCATATATTTT. This translates into CASSVMGDRAGTRNTIYF.

The chain combines TRBV24-1 with TRBJ1-2, with 8 bases lining up with TRBD1. Losses at the gene ends were 4 bases for V and 5 bases for J; bases not matched to a gene: 5. Germline CDR1 and CDR2: KGHDR and SFDVKD. This CDR3 spans 14 amino acids. The CDR3 sequence: CATSDRGLGYGYTF. CDR3 DNA: TGTGCCACCAGTGACAGGGGGCTCGGGTATGGCTACACCTTC.

Comment on this clonotype: At one end, the junction sequence differs from germline, possibly due to a read error. V and J are TRBV11-3 and TRBJ2-2; 8 bases are shared with TRBD1. This CDR3 is built from 15 residues. Germline CDR1 SGHNT, CDR2 YENEEA. CDR3 sequence (DNA): TGTGCCAGCAGCCCCCGAGACAGGGGAACCGGGGTGCTGTTTTTT. Translation gives CASSPRDRGTGVLFF.

This clonotype was recorded once. The chain has TRBV4-1 and TRBJ2-2; D gene uncertain. V lost 3 bases and J 1 base, leaving 6 bases between the germline ends. Germline V CDR1 and CDR2: MGHRA, YSYEKL. CDR3 size: 14 residues. Written as DNA, the CDR3 is TGCGCCAGCAGCCATGCAGGGAACACCGGGGAGCTGTTTTTT. This codes for CASSHAGNTGELFF.

This chain connects TRBV7-9 to TRBJ2-1; D is possibly TRBD2 (6 bases). Trimming left V 5 bases short and J 2 bases short, with 13 bases between. The CDR3 extends over 15 amino acids. CDR1 SEHNR and CDR2 FQNEAQ come from the germline V gene (reference sequence). The CDR3 here is CASSPRGAAYNEQFF. The DNA of the CDR3 is TGTGCCAGCAGCCCGCGGGGTGCCGCCTACAATGAGCAGTTCTTC.

This clonotype was seen more than once but under ten times. This chain links TRBV20-1 with TRBJ1-2; possible D gene TRBD1, 5 bases. Germline V gives CDR1 DFQATT, CDR2 SNEGSKA (reference sequence). Trimming removed 5 bases at V and 7 bases at J, with 17 bases between. CDR3 size: 13 residues. The CDR3 reads CSAGSGGILGYTF. The CDR3 nucleotides read TGCAGTGCTGGGAGTGGGGGGATCCTTGGCTACACCTTC.

V is TRBV7-8 and J is TRBJ2-7; the D gene is possibly TRBD2 (6 bases). Germline CDR1 and CDR2: SGHVS and FQNEAQ. V was pared by 6 bases and J by 5 bases, with 17 bases between. This CDR3 has 14 residues. The CDR3 spells CASSEAPTSNEQYF. The DNA of the CDR3 is TGTGCCAGCAGTGAAGCCCCGACTAGTAACGAGCAGTACTTC.

This clonotype was observed once. V usage is TRBV12-3 or TRBV12-4 and J usage is TRBJ2-7; maybe TRBD1 (6 bases). The CDR3 contains 13 residues. Trimming shortened V by 3 bases and J by 2 bases, and 8 bases separated the two germline ends. CDR3 DNA sequence: TGTGCCAGCAGTTTGACAGGCGCCTACGAGCAGTACTTC. Its translation is CASSLTGAYEQYF.

Relative to its sample, this clonotype is medium-sized. This chain joins TRBV2 and TRBJ1-2, with 10 bases that match TRBD1. The V and J ends lost 3 bases and 7 bases, in that order; junction bases with no gene match: 5. Per germline, CDR1 SNHLY and CDR2 FYNNEI. This CDR3 region has 14 residues. CDR3 in amino acids: CASSERDRGGGYTF. DNA for the CDR3: TGTGCCAGCAGTGAGAGGGACAGGGGTGGTGGCTACACCTTC.

In this sample, this clonotype turned up many times. The chain links TRBV2 to TRBJ2-1, with TRBD2 matching over 7 bases. Germline assignment: CDR1 SNHLY and CDR2 FYNNEI. Losses at the gene ends were 1 base for V and 2 bases for J; bases not matched to a gene: 5. This CDR3 has 16 amino acids. CDR3 in DNA: TGTGCCAGCAGTGAAGTCGGCGGGAGCCCCTACAATGAGCAGTTCTTC. It specifies CASSEVGGSPYNEQFF. The full variable domain, with the rest looked up from reference TRBV2 and TRBJ2-1, is EPEVTQTPSHQVTQMGQEVILRCVPISNHLYFYWYRQILGQKVEFLVSFYNNEISEKSEIFDDQFSVERPDGSNFTLKIRSTKLEDSAMYFCASSEVGGSPYNEQFFGPGTRLTVL.